This T cell receptor (beta chain) was obtained from a study of cytomegalovirus exposure and HLA in healthy donors. Study-level findings and limits: Being indistinguishable, some V segments were excluded, TRBV6-2 and TRBV6-3 among them.

Primers for the PCR totalled 60 Vbeta and 13 Jbeta. Clones were sequenced by immunoSEQ multiplex PCR, and TCRdb holds only the in-frame ones, with some missing. There are 180,000 or so clones in the sample; 80% to 90% occur only once, and about a tenth lies in the top ten. Turning to this clone: Its antigen is undetermined.

The germline CDR1 and CDR2 sequences are SGHNT and YYREEE (reference sequence). CDR3 length: 15 amino acids. J lost 4 bases, V lost 4 bases, and 4 bases had no gene match. This receptor was identified in a man younger than 30 in good health and CMV-seropositive. J is TRBJ2-2 and V is TRBV5-4; 10 bases match TRBD1. Sequencing was done on a sample of PBMCs. The CDR3 reads CASSVGQGSTGELFF. CDR3 DNA: TGTGCCAGCAGCGTGGGACAGGGGTCCACCGGGGAGCTGTTTTTT. The variable domain in full, completed from reference TRBV5-4 and TRBJ2-2, reads ETGVTQSPTHLIKTRGQQVTLRCSSQSGHNTVSWYQQALGQGPQFIFQYYREEENGRGNFPPRFSGLQFPNYSSELNVNALELDDSALYLCASSVGQGSTGELFFGEGSRLTVL.